These 15 T cell receptor beta chains originate from one sample sequenced in a study of blood T cell repertoires in COVID-19. Some clones are missing from TCRdb's copy, which holds only in-frame ones; the method was immunoSEQ multiplex PCR. The data contain 200,000 to 250,000 clones, approximately 80% of them singletons. The specimen sequenced was peripheral blood. These receptors were obtained from a woman aged 40 to 50 who had recovered from COVID-19.

This rearrangement joins TRBV7-2 to TRBJ2-7; D is possibly TRBD2 (5 bases). With 5 bases removed from V and 1 base from J, the gap between germline ends came to 18 bases. The CDR3 is 16 residues long. Per germline, CDR1 SGHTA and CDR2 FQGNSA. As DNA, the CDR3 is TGTGCCAGCAGCCAGCTCCGGACGGAGGTGTCCTACGAGCAGTACTTC. It is translated as CASSQLRTEVSYEQYF.

The chain has TRBV15 and TRBJ2-3, with 11 bases matching TRBD2. The germline gives CDR1 LNHNV, CDR2 YYDKDF (reference sequence). The CDR3 runs 18 residues. V lost 1 base, J lost 0 bases, and 6 bases stayed unmatched. CDR3 in DNA: TGTGCCACCAGCAGAGCTACTAGCGGGGGTGCTAGCACAGATACGCAGTATTTT. It yields the protein CATSRATSGGASTDTQYF. The full variable domain, with the rest looked up from reference TRBV15 and TRBJ2-3, is DAMVIQNPRYQVTQFGKPVTLSCSQTLNHNVMYWYQQKSSQAPKLLFHYYDKDFNNEADTPDNFQSRRPNTSFCFLDIRSPGLGDTAMYLCATSRATSGGASTDTQYFGPGTRLTVL.

The chain is built from TRBV6-5 and TRBJ1-5, with 9 nucleotides matching TRBD1. The CDR3 sequence is 15 residues long. Germline CDR1 is MNHEY and CDR2 is SVGAGI. V lost 4 bases, J lost 4 bases, and 5 bases stayed unmatched. The CDR3 DNA follows: TGTGCCAGCAGTTCCTCCGGGACAGGGAATCAGCCCCAGCATTTT. As protein: CASSSSGTGNQPQHF.

This clone was observed a single time. The V call is TRBV5-1, the J call TRBJ2-5, with 7 bases matching TRBD1. Germline CDR1 reads SGHRS; CDR2 reads YFSETQ. CDR3 length: 13 residues. With 3 bases clipped from V and 2 bases from J, the junction kept 1 base outside the gene matches. CDR3 DNA sequence: TGCGCCAGCAGCTCGACAGGGCAAGAGACCCAGTACTTC. Protein product: CASSSTGQETQYF.

The rearrangement links TRBV5-1 to TRBJ2-7; D is ambiguous. Trimming took off 0 bases at V and 6 bases at J, with 16 bases between the two ends. CDR1 is SGHRS and CDR2 is YFSETQ in the germline V gene. CDR3 length equals 15 residues. CDR3 region: CASSLVGRSASEQYF. DNA for the CDR3: TGCGCCAGCAGCTTGGTAGGCAGGTCTGCCTCCGAGCAGTACTTC. Drawing the rest from reference TRBV5-1 and TRBJ2-7, the complete variable domain is KAGVTQTPRYLIKTRGQQVTLSCSPISGHRSVSWYQQTPGQGLQFLFEYFSETQRNKGNFPGRFSGRQFSNSRSEMNVSTLELGDSALYLCASSLVGRSASEQYFGPGTRLTVT.

J is TRBJ1-1 and V is TRBV19; 7 bases agree with TRBD1. V was clipped by 7 bases and J by 3 bases; unmatched bases: 5. The CDR3 sequence is 13 residues long. Germline V gene lookup returns CDR1 LNHDA and CDR2 SQIVND (reference sequence). The CDR3 DNA sequence: TGTGCCAGTAATACAGGGGTCCACACTGAAGCTTTCTTT. Amino acids: CASNTGVHTEAFF.

This clone was counted many times. V and J are TRBV6-5 and TRBJ1-5; TRBD1 might be the D (5 bases). This CDR3 is 15 amino acids long. Germline CDR1 reads MNHEY; CDR2 reads SVGAGI. V lost 5 bases to trimming and J lost 0 bases, with 11 bases between them. CDR3 in amino acids: CASSTRQYSNQPQHF. The CDR3 bases are TGTGCCAGCAGTACCAGACAGTATAGCAATCAGCCCCAGCATTTT.

The chain is built from TRBV7-2 and TRBJ1-1, with a possible D match to TRBD1 (6 bases). The V and J ends lost 3 bases and 0 bases respectively, with 8 bases between them. CDR3 size: 14 residues. Germline lookup yields CDR1 SGHTA and CDR2 FQGNSA. The CDR3 loop reads CASSLDRLNTEAFF. The CDR3 nucleotides are TGTGCCAGCAGCTTGGACAGACTGAACACTGAAGCTTTCTTT.

The chain links TRBV6-5 to TRBJ2-7; possibly TRBD1 for D (5 bases). Trimming took off 5 bases at V and 3 bases at J, with 14 bases between the two ends. The CDR3 contains 14 residues. The germline V gene encodes CDR1 MNHEY and CDR2 SVGAGI. In nucleotides, the CDR3 is TGTGCCAGCAGTAGGGGTCTTTGGGGCTACGAGCAGTACTTC. Its translation is CASSRGLWGYEQYF.

V and J are TRBV6-1 and TRBJ1-4; no clear D. Germline CDR1 and CDR2: MNHNS and SASEGT. Deletions cut 1 base from V and 5 bases from J, with 8 bases between. The CDR3 has 14 amino acids. CDR3 residues: CASSEGAVNEKLFF. Here the CDR3 DNA reads TGTGCCAGCAGTGAAGGGGCAGTGAATGAAAAACTGTTTTTT.

The chain couples TRBV19 to TRBJ2-1, with 7 bases matching TRBD1. Looked up from germline, CDR1 is LNHDA and CDR2 is SQIVND (reference sequence). The CDR3 covers 15 residues. V was pared by 1 base and J by 7 bases, with 7 bases of the junction left unmatched. CDR3 region: CASSIGQGGGNEQFF. DNA of the CDR3: TGTGCCAGTAGTATAGGACAGGGCGGCGGGAATGAGCAGTTCTTC.

The CDR3 loop is CASSLRDYSPLHF. The CDR3 region has the DNA TGTGCCAGCAGTTTAAGAGATTATTCACCCCTCCACTTT. The rearrangement links TRBV6-1 to TRBJ1-6; no reliable D call. This CDR3 spans 13 amino acids. Germline CDR1 MNHNS, CDR2 SASEGT. V lost 5 bases and J 8 bases, leaving 10 bases between the germline ends.

The chain carries TRBV28 and TRBJ1-5, with TRBD1 identical over 8 bases. CDR1 is MDHEN and CDR2 is SYDVKM in the germline V gene. The CDR3 covers 16 residues. Trimming at V came to 5 bases and at J to 2 bases, leaving 8 bases not matched to a gene. CDR3 nucleotide sequence: TGTGCCAGCAGTCTAACCGGACAGGGTGGCAATCAGCCCCAGCATTTT. The encoded protein is CASSLTGQGGNQPQHF. Based on the CDR3 plus reference TRBV28 and TRBJ1-5, the full variable domain is DVKVTQSSRYLVKRTGEKVFLECVQDMDHENMFWYRQDPGLGLRLIYFSYDVKMKEKGDIPEGYSVSREKKERFSLILESASTNQTSMYLCASSLTGQGGNQPQHFGDGTRLSIL.

The gene calls are TRBV12-3 or TRBV12-4 and TRBJ2-2; D unresolved. Deletions cut 3 bases from V and 3 bases from J, with 5 bases between. The CDR3 covers 13 residues. CDR3 nucleotides: TGTGCCAGCAGTTTTTTAGACACCGGGGAGCTGTTTTTT. Protein: CASSFLDTGELFF.

The rearrangement links TRBV6-2 or TRBV6-3 to TRBJ2-4, with TRBD1 matching over 10 bases. The CDR3 runs to 13 residues. Germline V gene sequence: CDR1 MNHEY, CDR2 SVGEGT. V shed 6 bases and J 7 bases; nucleotides not matched to a gene: 3. Here the CDR3 reads CASSRQGANIQYF. DNA of the CDR3: TGTGCCAGCAGCCGACAGGGGGCGAACATTCAGTACTTC.